A single sample is the source of the 17 T cell receptor beta chains below, sequenced in a study of neurological immune-mediated disorders. TCRdb used MiXCR to reprocess the 5' RACE reads, holding one entry per CDR3 protein. The sample holds tens of thousands of distinct CDR3 sequences, roughly 15% seen once. The sample taken for sequencing was PBMCs. The origin of the receptors is a woman in her thirties or forties in good health.

This clonotype showed up many times. The chain carries TRBV6-1 and TRBJ2-3; D is unclear. Per germline, CDR1 MNHNS and CDR2 SASEGT. The V end was cut by 2 bases, the J end by 4 bases, with 10 bases between. The CDR3 runs 14 residues. CDR3 bases: TGTGCCAGCAGTGAACCCCCAATGCCAGATACGCAGTATTTT. Encoded protein: CASSEPPMPDTQYF.

This sequence joins TRBV7-8 and TRBJ1-1; possibly TRBD1 for D (6 bases). The CDR3 extends over 14 amino acids. CDR1 and CDR2 (germline): SGHVS, FQNEAQ. The V gene lost 3 bases and the J gene lost 2 bases, with 10 bases spanning the gap. CDR3 residues: CASSLGTLNTEAFF. In DNA, the CDR3 is TGTGCCAGCAGCTTGGGGACACTTAACACTGAAGCTTTCTTT. Full variable domain (outside the CDR3, taken from reference TRBV7-8 and TRBJ1-1): GAGVSQSPRYKVAKRGQDVALRCDPISGHVSLFWYQQALGQGPEFLTYFQNEAQLDKSGLPSDRFFAERPEGSVSTLKIQRTQQEDSAVYLCASSLGTLNTEAFFGQGTRLTVV.

This clonotype has more than one count but fewer than ten. The chain carries TRBV10-1 and TRBJ2-7, with TRBD1 matching over 8 bases. With 9 bases clipped from V and 0 bases from J, the junction kept 7 bases outside the gene matches. Germline V gene sequence: CDR1 WNHNN, CDR2 SYGVQD (reference sequence). CDR3 length: 14 amino acids. The CDR3 DNA reads as TGCGCCAGACGGCGGGACAGGAGCTCCTACGAGCAGTACTTC. Translation: CARRRDRSSYEQYF.

This clonotype was observed many times. This chain links TRBV28 with TRBJ2-5; either TRBD1 or TRBD2 may supply D (5 bases each). Germline lookup yields CDR1 MDHEN and CDR2 SYDVKM. Trimming removed 3 bases at V and 5 bases at J, with 13 bases between. This CDR3 has 14 residues. The CDR3 reads CASSFLRGLETQYF. Here the CDR3 DNA reads TGTGCCAGCAGTTTCTTGAGGGGCTTGGAGACCCAGTACTTC. The entire variable domain, with the rest obtained from reference TRBV28 and TRBJ2-5, is as follows: DVKVTQSSRYLVKRTGEKVFLECVQDMDHENMFWYRQDPGLGLRLIYFSYDVKMKEKGDIPEGYSVSREKKERFSLILESASTNQTSMYLCASSFLRGLETQYFGPGTRLLVL.

In its sample, this clonotype was seen many times. The CDR3 nucleotides are TGTGCCAGCAGCCGGGATCGGACAGGACAACAAGAGACCCAGTACTTC. This translates into CASSRDRTGQQETQYF. This chain links TRBV3-1 with TRBJ2-5, with 7 bases identical to TRBD1. The germline V gene encodes CDR1 LGHDT and CDR2 YNNKEL (reference sequence). CDR3 length: 16 residues. The V segment lost 4 bases and the J segment 2 bases; nucleotides outside the gene matches: 10.

This clonotype was picked up many times. This chain joins TRBV5-1 and TRBJ1-2; a weak D match, TRBD1 (6 bases). V gave up 4 bases and J gave up 7 bases, with 17 bases separating them. From germline, CDR1 is SGHRS and CDR2 YFSETQ. CDR3 size: 14 residues. The CDR3, as DNA: TGCGCCAGCAGCCAATTACAGGGAGGAGGTGGCTACACCTTC. This codes for CASSQLQGGGGYTF.

This rearrangement joins TRBV5-1 to TRBJ1-1, with D possibly matching TRBD1 (5 bases). The CDR3 is 15 residues long. Germline CDR1 is SGHRS and CDR2 is YFSETQ. V lost 4 bases to trimming and J lost 0 bases, with 13 bases between them. This CDR3 is CASSAGTVLNTEAFF. CDR3 sequence (DNA): TGCGCCAGCAGCGCTGGGACGGTATTGAACACTGAAGCTTTCTTT.

This clonotype was observed many times. The chain uses TRBV7-3 and TRBJ1-1; D unclear. CDR3 length: 13 residues. Looked up from germline, CDR1 is SGHTA and CDR2 is FQGTGA. Deletions cut 5 bases from V and 7 bases from J, with 14 bases between. The CDR3 DNA is TGTGCCAGCAGCCGCACTAAGGCGCGTGAAGCTTTCTTT. Amino acids: CASSRTKAREAFF.

This clonotype has at least ten counts. This sequence joins TRBV5-5 and TRBJ2-3; perhaps D is TRBD1 or TRBD2 (6 bases each). CDR1 is SGHKS, CDR2 YYEKEE, per germline (reference sequence). This CDR3 has 16 amino acids. Deletions cut 1 base from V and 4 bases from J, with 16 bases between. CDR3 coding DNA: TGTGCCAGCAGCTTGTCTCCGGGGGCTAGCGCAGATACGCAGTATTTT. Protein: CASSLSPGASADTQYF.

With regard to this clonotype: This may be a read error: a much more frequent sequence differs by one nucleotide. The chain employs TRBV6-1 and TRBJ2-7, with 8 bases identical to TRBD2. Germline-derived CDR1 and CDR2 are MNHNS and SASEGT. V shed 6 bases, J shed 4 bases, and the junction held 5 bases outside the gene matches. This CDR3 has 13 residues. The CDR3 region has the DNA TGTGCCAGCAGGTGTAGCGGGGCGTACGAGCAGTACGTC. Translation: CASRCSGAYEQYV.

This clonotype was observed at least ten times. This chain uses TRBV20-1 with TRBJ1-1; tentative D call: TRBD1 (6 bases). Germline V gives CDR1 DFQATT, CDR2 SNEGSKA (reference sequence). V gave up 4 bases and J gave up 4 bases, with 10 bases separating them. The CDR3 runs to 12 residues. CDR3 in amino acids: CSAIQGGTEAFF. DNA for the CDR3: TGCAGTGCTATACAGGGCGGCACTGAAGCTTTCTTT.

There are many counts of this clonotype. V usage is TRBV28 and J usage is TRBJ2-5; no reliable D call. Trimming cost V 5 bases and J 1 base, with 8 bases left between them. The CDR3 runs to 13 residues. Germline V gives CDR1 MDHEN, CDR2 SYDVKM. In DNA, the CDR3 is TGTGCCAGCAGTCCTGCCCCCCAAGAGACCCAGTACTTC. This codes for CASSPAPQETQYF.

This clonotype was counted only a few times. This chain joins TRBV6-4 and TRBJ1-1; perhaps TRBD1 as D (5 bases). The CDR3 sequence is 14 residues long. Germline V gives CDR1 MRHNA, CDR2 SNTAGT. Between the trimmed V and J ends, which lost 6 bases and 4 bases, there was a span of 15 bases. The CDR3 coding sequence is TGTGCCAGCAGCCCAGCGGGGGAGCTCACTGAAGCTTTCTTT. Protein product: CASSPAGELTEAFF.

For this clonotype: A much larger clone differs by one base, so this may be a read error. The rearrangement joins TRBV6-1 to TRBJ2-1, with D possibly TRBD1 on 6 matching bases. V lost 4 bases to trimming and J lost 7 bases, with 8 bases between them. CDR3 length: 12 amino acids. Germline V gene data show CDR1 as MNHNS and CDR2 as SASEGT. CDR3 bases: TGTGCCAGCAGTGGGACAGATAATGAGCAGTTCTTC. This encodes CASSGTDNEQFF.

This clonotype has ten or more counts. The gene calls are TRBV5-1 and TRBJ1-1; TRBD1 aligns across 7 bases. The germline CDR1 and CDR2 sequences are SGHRS and YFSETQ. CDR3 length equals 16 residues. Trimming removed 4 bases from V and 1 base from J; junction bases left unmatched: 10. This CDR3 reads CASSPGGGSRNTEAFF. The CDR3 nucleotides are TGCGCCAGCAGCCCAGGGGGGGGTAGTAGGAACACTGAAGCTTTCTTT.

J is TRBJ1-6 and V is TRBV6-5, with a possible D match to TRBD1 (5 bases). This CDR3 has 16 amino acids. V was clipped by 2 bases and J by 0 bases, with 8 bases between them. CDR1 and CDR2 from the germline V gene are MNHEY and SVGAGI. In nucleotides, the CDR3 is TGTGCCAGCAGTTACGGGGGGAGCTCCTATAATTCACCCCTCCACTTT. It translates to CASSYGGSSYNSPLHF.

This clonotype was seen repeatedly, ten times or more. The chain combines TRBV7-2 with TRBJ1-5, with D unclear. Looked up from germline, CDR1 is SGHTA and CDR2 is FQGNSA. The V end was cut by 5 bases, the J end by 9 bases, with 11 bases between. The CDR3 runs 12 residues. In DNA form, the CDR3 reads TGTGCCAGCAGCCTAAACAAATTGCCCCAGCATTTT. The encoded protein is CASSLNKLPQHF.